A selection of T cell receptor beta chains follows, all from one sample in a study of beta chain features in type 1 diabetes. The table came from immunoSEQ multiplex PCR; TCRdb's copy has only in-frame clones and leaves some out. The table lists about 700,000 clones, about an eighth of them singletons. The sequencing input was naive CD4+ T cells from blood. These receptors all stem from a man aged 18 to 30 with type 1 diabetes. CDR3s include the opening cysteine and the closing phenylalanine or tryptophan. The order of the fields is V gene, J gene, clone size, D gene, CDR3 protein, CDR3 DNA. D genes are given only for firm matches. Size is omitted from some rows. Given values are once, few, many or a class for expanded clones.

v_call: TRBV7-9
j_call: TRBJ1-2
clone_size: -
d_call: -
cdr3_aa: CASSLGEGSYGYTF
cdr3_nt: TGTGCCAGCAGCTTAGGTGAGGGATCCTATGGCTACACCTTC

v_call: TRBV11-1
j_call: TRBJ1-2
clone_size: few
d_call: -
cdr3_aa: CASSNGPTGYTF
cdr3_nt: TGTGCCAGCAGCAACGGACCAACGGGCTACACCTTC

v_call: TRBV6-1
j_call: TRBJ2-7
clone_size: -
d_call: -
cdr3_aa: CASSEAPGQYEQYF
cdr3_nt: TGTGCCAGCAGTGAAGCCCCGGGACAATACGAGCAGTACTTC

v_call: TRBV7-3
j_call: TRBJ2-5
clone_size: -
d_call: -
cdr3_aa: CASSLSSEETQYF
cdr3_nt: TGTGCCAGCAGCTTAAGTAGTGAAGAGACCCAGTACTTC

v_call: TRBV18
j_call: TRBJ1-2
clone_size: -
d_call: -
cdr3_aa: CASSPGRSWYGYTF
cdr3_nt: TGTGCCAGCTCACCAGGCAGGTCTTGGTATGGCTACACCTTC

v_call: TRBV5-4
j_call: TRBJ2-5
clone_size: -
d_call: TRBD2
cdr3_aa: CASSGTSGGARETQYF
cdr3_nt: TGTGCCAGCAGCGGGACTAGCGGGGGGGCCCGAGAGACCCAGTACTTC

v_call: TRBV29-1
j_call: TRBJ2-2
clone_size: -
d_call: TRBD1
cdr3_aa: CSAGTGSGELFF
cdr3_nt: TGCAGCGCCGGGACAGGGTCCGGGGAGCTGTTTTTT

v_call: TRBV28
j_call: TRBJ2-7
clone_size: -
d_call: -
cdr3_aa: CASSLIPARDYEQYF
cdr3_nt: TGTGCCAGCAGTTTAATCCCTGCTAGGGACTACGAGCAGTACTTC

v_call: TRBV28
j_call: TRBJ2-6
clone_size: few
d_call: -
cdr3_aa: CASSFPGGGTSGANVLTF
cdr3_nt: TGTGCCAGCAGTTTCCCCGGGGGAGGAACCTCTGGGGCCAACGTCCTGACTTTC

v_call: TRBV7-2
j_call: TRBJ2-3
clone_size: few
d_call: -
cdr3_aa: CASSPPDGQGTQYF
cdr3_nt: TGTGCCAGCAGCCCCCCGGACGGTCAGGGGACGCAGTATTTT

v_call: TRBV6-5
j_call: TRBJ2-1
clone_size: few
d_call: -
cdr3_aa: CASSYSRPDYNEQFF
cdr3_nt: TGTGCCAGCAGTTACTCGCGGCCCGACTACAATGAGCAGTTCTTC

v_call: TRBV6-5
j_call: TRBJ2-3
clone_size: few
d_call: TRBD2
cdr3_aa: CASSYGTRGDTQYF
cdr3_nt: TGTGCCAGCAGTTACGGGACTAGGGGAGATACGCAGTATTTT

v_call: TRBV18
j_call: TRBJ2-2
clone_size: -
d_call: TRBD1
cdr3_aa: CASSPPGQGARELFF
cdr3_nt: TGTGCCAGCTCACCACCTGGACAGGGGGCGAGGGAGCTGTTTTTT

v_call: TRBV5-1
j_call: TRBJ1-1
clone_size: few
d_call: -
cdr3_aa: CASSLEGAAMNTEAFF
cdr3_nt: TGCGCCAGCAGCTTGGAGGGAGCGGCGATGAACACTGAAGCTTTCTTT

v_call: TRBV6-5
j_call: TRBJ1-2
clone_size: few
d_call: -
cdr3_aa: CASSYPDSYGYTF
cdr3_nt: TGTGCCAGCAGTTACCCGGACAGCTATGGCTACACCTTC

v_call: TRBV7-7
j_call: TRBJ2-1
clone_size: -
d_call: TRBD2
cdr3_aa: CASSPGTNDNEQFF
cdr3_nt: TGTGCCAGCAGCCCGGGGACTAATGACAATGAGCAGTTCTTC

v_call: TRBV5-1
j_call: TRBJ2-2
clone_size: few
d_call: TRBD2
cdr3_aa: CASTGLADTGELFF
cdr3_nt: TGCGCCAGTACGGGACTAGCGGACACCGGGGAGCTGTTTTTT

v_call: TRBV6-6
j_call: TRBJ1-5
clone_size: few
d_call: TRBD1
cdr3_aa: CASSPKTGVYNQPQHF
cdr3_nt: TGTGCCAGCAGTCCCAAGACAGGGGTGTACAATCAGCCCCAGCATTTT

v_call: TRBV7-9
j_call: TRBJ2-1
clone_size: few
d_call: TRBD1
cdr3_aa: CASSSDRAPYNEQFF
cdr3_nt: TGTGCCAGCAGCTCGGACAGGGCCCCCTACAATGAGCAGTTCTTC

v_call: TRBV9
j_call: TRBJ2-1
clone_size: -
d_call: -
cdr3_aa: CASSPGGEYNEQFF
cdr3_nt: TGTGCCAGCAGCCCAGGGGGGGAATACAATGAGCAGTTCTTC

v_call: TRBV10-3
j_call: TRBJ1-2
clone_size: few
d_call: -
cdr3_aa: CAISSGTLNYGYTF
cdr3_nt: TGTGCCATCAGCTCCGGGACACTCAACTATGGCTACACCTTC

v_call: TRBV7-2
j_call: TRBJ2-5
clone_size: few
d_call: TRBD1
cdr3_aa: CASSFGQARSGPQETQYF
cdr3_nt: TGTGCCAGCAGCTTCGGACAGGCGAGAAGCGGTCCCCAAGAGACCCAGTACTTC

v_call: TRBV19
j_call: TRBJ1-6
clone_size: -
d_call: TRBD1
cdr3_aa: CASRIGTANSPLHF
cdr3_nt: TGTGCCAGTAGGATCGGGACAGCTAATTCACCCCTCCACTTT

v_call: TRBV7-3
j_call: TRBJ2-2
clone_size: -
d_call: -
cdr3_aa: CASSYLGGNTGELFF
cdr3_nt: TGTGCCAGCAGCTATTTAGGCGGGAACACCGGGGAGCTGTTTTTT

v_call: TRBV4-1
j_call: TRBJ2-1
clone_size: -
d_call: -
cdr3_aa: CASSQDQRVDNEQFF
cdr3_nt: TGCGCCAGCAGCCAAGATCAAAGAGTGGACAATGAGCAGTTCTTC

v_call: TRBV7-9
j_call: TRBJ2-6
clone_size: few
d_call: -
cdr3_aa: CASSSGPLGANVLTF
cdr3_nt: TGTGCCAGCAGCTCCGGGCCTCTGGGGGCCAACGTCCTGACTTTC

v_call: TRBV29-1
j_call: TRBJ1-4
clone_size: -
d_call: TRBD1
cdr3_aa: CSVYDGTGYEKLFF
cdr3_nt: TGCAGCGTTTATGATGGGACAGGGTACGAAAAACTGTTTTTT

v_call: TRBV15
j_call: TRBJ2-7
clone_size: -
d_call: -
cdr3_aa: CATSYTGQLIEQYF
cdr3_nt: TGTGCCACCAGCTATACGGGACAACTCATCGAGCAGTACTTC

v_call: TRBV4-1
j_call: TRBJ1-2
clone_size: -
d_call: TRBD1
cdr3_aa: CASSQPGQGHYGYTF
cdr3_nt: TGCGCCAGCAGCCAGCCGGGACAGGGACACTATGGCTACACCTTC

v_call: TRBV7-9
j_call: TRBJ2-2
clone_size: -
d_call: -
cdr3_aa: CASSPGEQNTGELFF
cdr3_nt: TGTGCCAGCAGCCCTGGGGAACAAAACACCGGGGAGCTGTTTTTT

v_call: TRBV30
j_call: TRBJ1-2
clone_size: -
d_call: TRBD1
cdr3_aa: CARRGQSNYGYTF
cdr3_nt: TGTGCCCGGAGGGGACAGTCAAACTATGGCTACACCTTC

v_call: TRBV25-1
j_call: TRBJ2-7
clone_size: few
d_call: TRBD1
cdr3_aa: CASSEPRQGVGYEQYF
cdr3_nt: TGTGCCAGCAGTGAACCCCGACAGGGGGTGGGATACGAGCAGTACTTC

v_call: TRBV5-4
j_call: TRBJ1-5
clone_size: -
d_call: TRBD1
cdr3_aa: CASSPGQGQNQPQHF
cdr3_nt: TGTGCCAGCAGCCCGGGACAGGGCCAGAATCAGCCCCAGCATTTT

v_call: TRBV10-3
j_call: TRBJ2-2
clone_size: -
d_call: TRBD1
cdr3_aa: CAITGQSNTGELFF
cdr3_nt: TGTGCCATCACGGGACAGTCGAACACCGGGGAGCTGTTTTTT

v_call: TRBV7-8
j_call: TRBJ1-5
clone_size: -
d_call: -
cdr3_aa: CASSLSMVYSNQPQHF
cdr3_nt: TGTGCCAGCAGCTTAAGTATGGTATATAGCAATCAGCCCCAGCATTTT

v_call: TRBV10-3
j_call: TRBJ1-5
clone_size: -
d_call: TRBD1
cdr3_aa: CATGQVDQPQHF
cdr3_nt: TGTGCCACCGGACAGGTGGATCAGCCCCAGCATTTT

v_call: TRBV7-9
j_call: TRBJ1-5
clone_size: -
d_call: TRBD1
cdr3_aa: CASSLTTGVLNQPQHF
cdr3_nt: TGTGCCAGCAGCCTTACGACAGGGGTCCTCAATCAGCCCCAGCATTTT

v_call: TRBV5-1
j_call: TRBJ2-5
clone_size: -
d_call: -
cdr3_aa: CASSGGGQSLKTQYF
cdr3_nt: TGCGCCAGCAGCGGAGGGGGACAGTCATTGAAGACCCAGTACTTC

v_call: TRBV19
j_call: TRBJ1-5
clone_size: -
d_call: -
cdr3_aa: CASSGTASNQPQHF
cdr3_nt: TGTGCCAGTAGCGGCACAGCTAGCAATCAGCCCCAGCATTTT

v_call: TRBV5-6
j_call: TRBJ2-4
clone_size: few
d_call: -
cdr3_aa: CASSRRTAKNIQYF
cdr3_nt: TGTGCCAGCAGCCGAAGGACTGCAAAAAACATTCAGTACTTC

v_call: TRBV27
j_call: TRBJ2-5
clone_size: few
d_call: TRBD2
cdr3_aa: CASSPQLAGRETQYF
cdr3_nt: TGTGCCAGCAGTCCACAACTAGCGGGGAGAGAGACCCAGTACTTC

v_call: TRBV6-5
j_call: TRBJ2-1
clone_size: -
d_call: TRBD2
cdr3_aa: CASSRLAGGLEQFF
cdr3_nt: TGTGCCAGCAGTCGACTAGCGGGGGGGCTCGAGCAGTTCTTC

v_call: TRBV27
j_call: TRBJ1-1
clone_size: -
d_call: -
cdr3_aa: CASSLVRRQRNTEAFF
cdr3_nt: TGTGCCAGCAGTTTAGTCCGCCGGCAGAGGAACACTGAAGCTTTCTTT

v_call: TRBV25-1
j_call: TRBJ1-1
clone_size: few
d_call: -
cdr3_aa: CASSVSYGTEAFF
cdr3_nt: TGTGCCAGCAGTGTTTCTTACGGGACTGAAGCTTTCTTT

v_call: TRBV4-1
j_call: TRBJ2-7
clone_size: -
d_call: TRBD2
cdr3_aa: CASSPRALAGGPDYEQYF
cdr3_nt: TGCGCCAGCAGCCCGAGGGCGCTAGCGGGGGGCCCAGACTACGAGCAGTACTTC

v_call: TRBV29-1
j_call: TRBJ2-5
clone_size: few
d_call: -
cdr3_aa: CSVERGKQETQYF
cdr3_nt: TGCAGCGTTGAACGAGGAAAACAAGAGACCCAGTACTTC

v_call: TRBV15
j_call: TRBJ2-3
clone_size: few
d_call: -
cdr3_aa: CATSRAGPDTQYF
cdr3_nt: TGTGCCACCAGCAGAGCCGGGCCAGATACGCAGTATTTT

v_call: TRBV6-5
j_call: TRBJ2-3
clone_size: -
d_call: TRBD2
cdr3_aa: CASSYGRGGTDTQYF
cdr3_nt: TGTGCCAGCAGTTATGGGCGGGGGGGCACAGATACGCAGTATTTT

v_call: TRBV5-6
j_call: TRBJ1-2
clone_size: few
d_call: TRBD1
cdr3_aa: CASGTGNYGYTF
cdr3_nt: TGTGCCAGCGGGACAGGGAACTATGGCTACACCTTC

v_call: TRBV2
j_call: TRBJ1-6
clone_size: -
d_call: -
cdr3_aa: CASSRDDGSPLHF
cdr3_nt: TGTGCCAGCAGTCGCGACGATGGGTCACCCCTCCACTTT